This is a list of T cell receptor beta chains from one sample in a study of a mutant IDH1 vaccine in newly diagnosed glioma. No antigens are known for them. The protocol was immunoSEQ multiplex PCR, while the TCRdb copy is restricted to in-frame clones and leaves out a portion. This table has 60,000 to 65,000 clones, 80% to 85% appearing once. Sample: PBMCs, taken from a glioma patient whose treatment included an IDH1 peptide vaccine. The receptor source for this set is a man in his thirties or forties with glioma. The CDR3 runs from the conserved cysteine through the conserved F or W. A D gene is named only where the DNA matches it firmly. Size values are once, few and many counts, or a class for expanded clones, and some rows have none.

clone_size	d_call	v_call	j_call	cdr3_aa	cdr3_nt
-	-	TRBV30	TRBJ1-5	CAWSGGTQPQHF	TGTGCCTGGAGTGGGGGAACTCAGCCCCAGCATTTT
-	TRBD2	TRBV27	TRBJ2-7	CASSLILSGGYEQYF	TGTGCCAGCAGTTTAATTTTGAGCGGGGGCTACGAGCAGTACTTC
-	-	TRBV6-5	TRBJ1-4	CASSYDWIGEKLFF	TGTGCCAGCAGTTACGATTGGATTGGGGAAAAACTGTTTTTT
-	TRBD1	TRBV7-2	TRBJ2-7	CASSFLGDRISYEQYF	TGTGCCAGCAGCTTTCTAGGGGACAGGATTAGCTACGAGCAGTACTTC
-	-	TRBV11-2	TRBJ2-5	CASSARTTGDRSAQYF	TGTGCCAGCAGCGCTAGGACGACGGGTGATCGATCGGCCCAGTACTTC
-	TRBD2	TRBV27	TRBJ2-1	CASSSSGGIYNEQFF	TGTGCCAGCAGTTCTAGCGGGGGAATCTACAATGAGCAGTTCTTC
-	TRBD2	TRBV18	TRBJ2-2	CASSPVTSGGTGELFF	TGTGCCAGCTCACCAGTAACTAGCGGGGGAACCGGGGAGCTGTTTTTT
-	-	TRBV18	TRBJ2-3	CASSPGLTFDTQYF	TGTGCCAGCTCACCCGGACTGACGTTTGATACGCAGTATTTT
-	-	TRBV25-1	TRBJ1-4	CASSDTGATNEKLFF	TGTGCCAGCAGTGATACCGGGGCAACTAATGAAAAACTGTTTTTT
-	-	TRBV28	TRBJ2-7	CASSLGGPPSYEQYF	TGTGCCAGCAGTTTAGGGGGCCCGCCGTCCTACGAGCAGTACTTC
-	TRBD1	TRBV6-1	TRBJ1-5	CASSGQENQPQHF	TGTGCCAGCAGCGGACAGGAGAATCAGCCCCAGCATTTT
-	-	TRBV7-2	TRBJ1-2	CASSLVRLYGYTF	TGTGCCAGCAGCTTAGTCCGGTTATATGGCTACACCTTC
-	-	TRBV5-1	TRBJ2-2	CASSLVVSSGELFF	TGCGCCAGCAGCTTGGTAGTATCCTCAGGGGAGCTGTTTTTT
-	-	TRBV9	TRBJ2-6	CASSVEGRGANVLTF	TGTGCCAGCAGCGTAGAGGGGCGAGGGGCCAACGTCCTGACTTTC
-	-	TRBV27	TRBJ2-5	CASSLRGAISGETQYF	TGTGCCAGCAGTTTAAGGGGGGCCATAAGTGGGGAGACCCAGTACTTC
-	-	TRBV27	TRBJ2-1	CASSLTGTINEQFF	TGTGCCAGCAGTTTAACCGGGACCATCAATGAGCAGTTCTTC
-	-	TRBV10-3	TRBJ2-1	CAISERDEQFF	TGTGCCATCAGTGAGAGGGATGAGCAGTTCTTC
-	-	TRBV6-6	TRBJ1-1	CASTRNRGEAFF	TGTGCCAGCACTAGAAACCGGGGGGAAGCTTTCTTT
-	TRBD1	TRBV6-5	TRBJ2-1	CATLPRDRLYNEQFF	TGTGCCACCCTCCCGCGGGACAGGCTTTACAATGAGCAGTTCTTC
few	-	TRBV7-6	TRBJ2-3	CASSLSTDTQYF	TGTGCCAGCAGCCTCAGCACAGATACGCAGTATTTT
-	-	TRBV7-8	TRBJ1-1	CASSLEGRSNTEAFF	TGTGCCAGCAGCTTAGAAGGGAGGTCGAACACTGAAGCTTTCTTT
-	-	TRBV29-1	TRBJ2-1	CSGTQLGEQFF	TGCAGCGGGACCCAACTCGGTGAGCAGTTCTTC
-	-	TRBV4-2	TRBJ2-3	CASSRLSTGALTDTQYF	TGTGCCAGCAGCCGTCTTAGTACGGGGGCCCTCACAGATACGCAGTATTTT
-	TRBD2	TRBV27	TRBJ2-5	CASSFLWGGETQYF	TGTGCCAGCAGTTTTTTATGGGGGGGAGAGACCCAGTACTTC
-	TRBD1	TRBV6-5	TRBJ2-5	CASSYSKTGTLGTQYF	TGTGCCAGCAGTTACTCGAAGACAGGGACCCTTGGAACCCAGTACTTC
-	-	TRBV11-1	TRBJ1-3	CASSLTGGGNTIYF	TGTGCCAGCAGCTTAACCGGAGGGGGAAACACCATATATTTT
-	TRBD1	TRBV28	TRBJ1-6	CASSLWAGGLDSPLHF	TGTGCCAGCAGTTTATGGGCAGGGGGATTAGATTCACCCCTCCACTTT
-	TRBD1	TRBV2	TRBJ2-7	CASSVGRGRGPPGEQYF	TGTGCCAGCAGTGTTGGCCGGGGCAGGGGGCCCCCCGGGGAGCAGTACTTC
-	-	TRBV6-6	TRBJ1-6	CASSPRGNSPLHF	TGTGCCAGCAGTCCCCGCGGAAATTCACCCCTCCACTTT
few	-	TRBV27	TRBJ1-1	CASSILGNTEAFF	TGTGCCAGCAGTATACTAGGGAACACTGAAGCTTTCTTT
once	TRBD1	TRBV5-1	TRBJ1-6	CASSQTGTGGSPLHF	TGCGCCAGCAGCCAAACCGGGACAGGGGGTTCACCCCTCCACTTT
-	-	TRBV19	TRBJ1-1	CASTLTAGVSTEAFF	TGTGCCAGTACCCTGACAGCTGGGGTGTCCACTGAAGCTTTCTTT
few	TRBD1	TRBV11-2	TRBJ1-1	CASSLDTGGSEAFF	TGTGCCAGCAGCTTGGATACAGGGGGCAGTGAAGCTTTCTTT
few	-	TRBV2	TRBJ1-5	CASSGREDIYQPQHF	TGTGCCAGCAGTGGCCGGGAGGACATTTATCAGCCCCAGCATTTT
-	TRBD1	TRBV2	TRBJ2-2	CASRKTGGSTGELFF	TGTGCCAGCAGAAAGACAGGGGGGTCAACCGGGGAGCTGTTTTTT
-	-	TRBV6-1	TRBJ1-6	CASRSNSPLHF	TGTGCCAGCAGATCTAATTCACCCCTCCACTTT
-	-	TRBV25-1	TRBJ1-1	CASSDPGWAEAFF	TGTGCCAGCAGTGACCCGGGTTGGGCTGAAGCTTTCTTT
-	-	TRBV2	TRBJ1-3	CASKKEAGAFENTIYF	TGTGCCAGCAAAAAGGAGGCAGGGGCATTTGAAAACACCATATATTTT
-	TRBD1	TRBV28	TRBJ1-4	CASSEPGQANEKLFF	TGTGCCAGCAGTGAACCGGGACAGGCTAATGAAAAACTGTTTTTT
-	TRBD1	TRBV30	TRBJ2-7	CAWSVRRTGGRYEQYF	TGTGCCTGGAGTGTAAGGCGGACAGGGGGTAGATACGAGCAGTACTTC
-	-	TRBV6-5	TRBJ1-6	CASGRGAKSPLHF	TGTGCCAGCGGTCGCGGGGCCAAATCACCCCTCCACTTT
once	TRBD1	TRBV6-5	TRBJ1-2	CASSYTGTDEAGYTF	TGTGCCAGCAGTTACACCGGGACAGACGAGGCTGGCTACACCTTC